Shown below are 9 T cell receptor beta chains from a single sample sequenced in a study of regulatory T cells in long-lasting Graves disease. Specified time point: newly diagnosed GD, antithyroid drugs for less than 3 months. PBMC-extracted RNA yielded the TCR library. Both iRepertoire HTBI primers and Arm-PCR of CDR3 regions were used to build the TCR beta libraries. TCRdb used MiXCR to reprocess the multiplex PCR reads, holding one entry per CDR3 protein. The sample records about 240,000 distinct CDR3 sequences, about 19% being singletons. This specimen consisted of peripheral blood mononuclear cells (PBMCs), obtained at new diagnosis, from a patient treated with antithyroid drugs. The receptors stem from a female donor with Graves disease.

This chain links TRBV9 with TRBJ2-3; 9 nucleotides agree with TRBD1. Germline assignment: CDR1 SGDLS and CDR2 YYNGEE. This CDR3 region has 15 residues. Trimming at V came to 3 bases and at J to 1 base, leaving 3 bases not matched to a gene. CDR3 DNA: TGTGCCAGCAGCGCAAGGACAGGGGGCACAGATACGCAGTATTTT. Amino acids: CASSARTGGTDTQYF.

The table lists this clonotype with a few counts. This chain joins TRBV6-1 and TRBJ2-4; tentatively, D is TRBD1 or TRBD2 (5 bases each). The CDR3 is 15 amino acids. The germline gives CDR1 MNHNS, CDR2 SASEGT. V was pared by 6 bases and J by 8 bases, with 20 bases between. The CDR3 coding sequence is TGTGCCAGCAGGAAAGACACGGGGTTACAGGACATTCAGTACTTC. This gives the protein CASRKDTGLQDIQYF.

At least ten counts were recorded for this clonotype. This chain uses TRBV28 with TRBJ1-1, with D perhaps matching TRBD1 (5 bases). Germline V gene data show CDR1 as MDHEN and CDR2 as SYDVKM. V was clipped by 6 bases and J by 7 bases, with 15 bases between them. This CDR3 is 13 amino acids long. CDR3 nucleotides: TGTGCCAGCAGAAACCCGCGACAGTATGAAGCTTTCTTT. Amino acids: CASRNPRQYEAFF. The whole variable domain, filled in from reference TRBV28 and TRBJ1-1, reads DVKVTQSSRYLVKRTGEKVFLECVQDMDHENMFWYRQDPGLGLRLIYFSYDVKMKEKGDIPEGYSVSREKKERFSLILESASTNQTSMYLCASRNPRQYEAFFGQGTRLTVV.

This clonotype was detected ten times or more. J is TRBJ2-1 and V is TRBV5-1; 8 positions match TRBD2. The V gene's germline CDR1 is SGHRS and CDR2 YFSETQ. The V segment lost 4 bases and the J segment 9 bases; nucleotides outside the gene matches: 9. This CDR3 contains 14 residues. The CDR3 is CASSGLSGGREQFF. The CDR3, as DNA: TGCGCCAGCAGCGGATTAAGCGGGGGCCGTGAGCAGTTCTTC.

This clonotype has ten or more counts. J is TRBJ2-5 and V is TRBV5-4; TRBD1 matches 10 bases. This CDR3 has 15 residues. J was trimmed by 2 bases and V by 4 bases; bases with no gene match: 5. In germline, CDR1 is SGHNT, CDR2 YYREEE (reference sequence). CDR3 sequence (DNA): TGTGCCAGCAGCACCAGGACAGGGGGGCAAGAGACCCAGTACTTC. This codes for CASSTRTGGQETQYF. Full variable domain (remainder filled in from reference TRBV5-4 and TRBJ2-5): ETGVTQSPTHLIKTRGQQVTLRCSSQSGHNTVSWYQQALGQGPQFIFQYYREEENGRGNFPPRFSGLQFPNYSSELNVNALELDDSALYLCASSTRTGGQETQYFGPGTRLLVL.

Note on this clonotype: A far larger clone lies a single base away; this is likely a read error. The chain carries TRBV28 and TRBJ2-1; a weak D match, TRBD1 (6 bases). The J call may be mistaken, given a closer DNA end match to TRBJ2-5. This CDR3 has 13 residues. Per germline, CDR1 MDHEN and CDR2 SYDVKM. CDR3: CTSKNQGTETQYF. As DNA, the CDR3 is TGTACCAGCAAAAATCAGGGGACGGAGACCCAGTACTTC.

This clonotype came up many times. The chain recombines TRBV2 with TRBJ2-7; 9 bases map to TRBD1. This CDR3 region has 13 residues. The germline V gene encodes CDR1 SNHLY and CDR2 FYNNEI. J gave up 6 bases and V 8 bases, and 8 bases lay outside the gene matches. The CDR3 nucleotides read TGTGCCAGCCTAGGGACAGGGTATAGCGAGCAGTACTTC. Protein: CASLGTGYSEQYF.

This sequence joins TRBV6-1 and TRBJ1-3; D unresolved. Germline CDR1 reads MNHNS; CDR2 reads SASEGT. V was shortened by 6 bases and J by 4 bases, with 4 bases between the two germline ends. CDR3 length equals 11 residues. Here the CDR3 DNA reads TGTGCCAGCAGGCACGGAAACACCATATATTTT. Translating gives CASRHGNTIYF.

The chain carries TRBV20-1 and TRBJ2-1; D is ambiguous. The CDR3 covers 12 residues. Trimming shortened V by 4 bases and J by 7 bases, and 11 bases separated the two germline ends. CDR1 and CDR2 (germline): DFQATT, SNEGSKA (reference sequence). The CDR3 coding sequence is TGCAGTGCTAACCTTGTGCCGAATGAGCAGTTCTTC. Translating it yields CSANLVPNEQFF.